The rows below give T cell receptor beta chains drawn from one sample of a study of T-cell memory formation after mild COVID-19. TCRdb processed the 5' RACE reads anew with MiXCR; each CDR3 protein has one entry. The top ten clones hold approximately 3.6% of a sample with about 250,000 distinct CDR3 sequences, roughly 15% of them seen once. Specimen: PBMCs or a T cell subset sorted from them (not recorded which). These TCRs come from a man between 18 and 35 years old who had mild COVID-19 (a few samples of this study predate the infection). Cell type and time point are not known. Both conserved end residues are part of each CDR3. The D gene is left open where the match is weak. Where a row states a size, it is once, few, many or the class of an expanded clone; other rows omit it.

TRBV19	many	TRBJ1-5	NA	CASSTTRTDPPHF	TGTGCCAGTAGTACGACCCGGACAGATCCCCCGCATTTT
TRBV10-3	few	TRBJ2-5	NA	CAISEAPTLQETQYF	TGTGCCATCAGTGAGGCCCCAACCTTACAAGAGACCCAGTACTTC
TRBV12-3/TRBV12-4	few	TRBJ1-2	NA	CASRSTGFAGYTF	TGTGCCAGCAGATCGACAGGTTTTGCTGGCTACACCTTC
TRBV5-6	NA	TRBJ2-2	TRBD1	CASSTTGRNTGELFF	TGTGCCAGCAGCACGACAGGGCGAAACACCGGGGAGCTGTTTTTT
TRBV5-4	NA	TRBJ2-3	TRBD2	CASSLQLGGGTDTQYF	TGTGCCAGCAGCCTCCAACTGGGAGGGGGCACAGATACGCAGTATTTT
TRBV7-2	NA	TRBJ2-3	TRBD2	CASSPLAGMTDTQYF	TGTGCCAGCAGCCCACTAGCGGGGATGACAGATACGCAGTATTTT
TRBV6-2/TRBV6-3	NA	TRBJ1-2	NA	CASSYTTGDGTNYGYTF	TGTGCCAGCAGTTACACCACCGGGGACGGAACTAACTATGGCTACACCTTC
TRBV20-1	NA	TRBJ2-3	NA	CSARAGMGTDTQYF	TGCAGTGCTAGGGCAGGGATGGGCACAGATACGCAGTATTTT
TRBV4-3	few	TRBJ1-2	NA	CASSLTFGGSGYTF	TGCGCCAGCAGCCTCACTTTCGGGGGCAGTGGCTACACCTTC
TRBV7-2	NA	TRBJ1-2	TRBD1	CASSPRDRGRSNGYTF	TGTGCCAGCAGCCCCCGGGACAGGGGGCGCAGTAATGGCTACACCTTC
TRBV25-1	few	TRBJ1-1	TRBD1	CASRRQGGTEAFF	TGTGCCAGCAGGCGACAGGGCGGCACTGAAGCTTTCTTT
TRBV18	many	TRBJ2-2	NA	CASSPDLNTGELFF	TGTGCCAGCTCACCAGACCTGAACACCGGGGAGCTGTTTTTT
TRBV12-3/TRBV12-4	NA	TRBJ2-2	TRBD2	CASSFRLAGTGELFF	TGTGCCAGCAGTTTTAGGCTAGCGGGCACCGGGGAGCTGTTTTTT
TRBV7-3	few	TRBJ1-2	NA	CASSPDSTYGYTF	TGTGCCAGCAGCCCCGACAGCACCTATGGCTACACCTTC
TRBV7-3	few	TRBJ1-2	NA	CASSSPGGPDRSLSF	TGTGCCAGCAGCTCCCCCGGGGGCCCGGACAGAAGCCTATCCTTC
TRBV5-1	few	TRBJ2-1	NA	CASSLVPGAGAGEQFF	TGCGCCAGCAGCTTGGTACCAGGGGCAGGGGCGGGAGAGCAGTTCTTC
TRBV4-2	NA	TRBJ2-7	NA	CASSQELAGFYYEQYF	TGTGCCAGCAGCCAAGAGCTAGCCGGCTTTTACTACGAGCAGTACTTC
TRBV20-1	NA	TRBJ1-6	NA	CSASPAGSPLHF	TGCAGTGCTAGTCCAGCAGGTTCACCCCTCCACTTT